These T cell receptor beta chains were read from a single sample in a study of T-cell reconstitution after alpha-beta-depleted transplantation in children. TCRdb passed the PCR reads through MiXCR, listing each CDR3 protein once. The data hold a few hundred thousand distinct CDR3 sequences, with approximately 9.8% observed a single time. Source: PBMCs from the stem cell graft donor, taken from the stem cell graft. These receptors originate from a human donor who donated a stem cell graft to a child with SCID. Each CDR3 is given with its conserved first and last residue. A D gene is named only where the DNA matches it firmly. The size field is filled for only some rows; it gives once, few, many or a size class.

TRBJ2-7 | many | - | TRBV5-1 | TGCGCCAGCAGCTTGGCCCCCGGAGGCTCCTACGAGCAGTACTTC | CASSLAPGGSYEQYF
TRBJ2-6 | many | - | TRBV7-2 | TGTGCCAGCAGCTCGAACCTCTCTGGGGCCAACGTCCTGACTTTC | CASSSNLSGANVLTF
TRBJ2-2 | many | - | TRBV5-1 | TGCGCCAGCAGCTTGGGCCCTCGAGGGGGGAATCCCGGGGAGCTGTTTTTT | CASSLGPRGGNPGELFF
TRBJ1-6 | - | - | TRBV12-3/TRBV12-4 | TGTGCCAGCAGCCTTTCATGGGGGGGGCTTGGGTCACCCCTCCACTTT | CASSLSWGGLGSPLHF
TRBJ2-2 | many | - | TRBV5-1 | TGCGCCAGCAGCTTGGACACACCAAACACCGGGGAGCTGTTTTTT | CASSLDTPNTGELFF
TRBJ2-7 | many | - | TRBV27 | TGTGCCAGCAGTTTATCTCGGTTAGGTGAGCAGTACTTC | CASSLSRLGEQYF
TRBJ2-1 | many | TRBD2 | TRBV4-2 | TGTGCCAGCAGCCAGTGGGGTGGTATAGCGGGGCCCGGCAATGAGCAGTTCTTC | CASSQWGGIAGPGNEQFF
TRBJ1-2 | many | TRBD1 | TRBV7-2 | TGTGCCAGCAGCCCCTCATGGGGACAGAGTCAGGCTCCCTATGGCTACACCTTC | CASSPSWGQSQAPYGYTF
TRBJ2-3 | many | TRBD2 | TRBV15 | TGTGCCACCAGCAGAGAAATGGGACTAGCGGGCGCAGATACGCAGTATTTT | CATSREMGLAGADTQYF
TRBJ2-2 | many | - | TRBV12-3/TRBV12-4 | TGTGCCAGCAGTTTTGATAAACGGTCCACCGGGGAGCTGTTTTTT | CASSFDKRSTGELFF
TRBJ1-4 | many | - | TRBV28 | TGTGCCAGCAGTTTGCACTCCCCAGGCGGTAATGAAAAACTGTTTTTT | CASSLHSPGGNEKLFF
TRBJ1-3 | many | - | TRBV3-1 | TGTGCCAGCAGTCCTCTCTTGCCTGGAAACACCATATATTTT | CASSPLLPGNTIYF
TRBJ1-1 | many | - | TRBV3-1 | TGTGCCAGCAGCCAACTTGTGAACACTGAAGCTTTCTTT | CASSQLVNTEAFF
TRBJ2-1 | many | - | TRBV2 | TGTGCCAGCCACTCCCTGGCCAATGAGCAGTTCTTC | CASHSLANEQFF
TRBJ1-3 | many | - | TRBV7-6 | TGTGCCAGCAGCCCGCGTTGGGGGCGCTCTGGAAACACCATATATTTT | CASSPRWGRSGNTIYF
TRBJ2-5 | many | TRBD2 | TRBV3-1 | TGTGCCAGCAGCCCCCTGACTAGCGGGCAAGAGACCCAGTACTTC | CASSPLTSGQETQYF
TRBJ2-5 | many | - | TRBV7-9 | TGTGCCAGCAGCCGCAATCAAGAGACCCAGTACTTC | CASSRNQETQYF
TRBJ1-6 | many | - | TRBV5-4 | TGTGCCAGCAGCCCGACAGTCCAAGGCCGTAATTCACCCCTCCACTTT | CASSPTVQGRNSPLHF
TRBJ2-1 | many | - | TRBV20-1 | TGCAGTGCTAGAGATCAGAGGGATGAGCAGTTCTTC | CSARDQRDEQFF
TRBJ2-3 | many | - | TRBV5-1 | TGCGCCAGCAGCCTTTTAATAGGGTTCACAGATACGCAGTATTTT | CASSLLIGFTDTQYF
TRBJ1-3 | - | - | TRBV18 | TGTGCCAGCTCACCACTGGGTCCCCAGGGGCCTGGAAACACCATATATTTT | CASSPLGPQGPGNTIYF
TRBJ1-2 | many | - | TRBV6-5 | TGTGCCAGCAGAGGGCAGGCGGATGGCTACACCTTC | CASRGQADGYTF
TRBJ2-1 | many | - | TRBV4-1 | TGCGCCAGCAGCCAAGTCAGGGGGGGCTACAATGAGCAGTTCTTC | CASSQVRGGYNEQFF
TRBJ1-2 | many | - | TRBV20-1 | TGCAGTGCAGGGCGCCATGGCTATGGCTACACCTTC | CSAGRHGYGYTF
TRBJ2-7 | many | - | TRBV29-1 | TGCAGCGTTGAACTAGGGCCAAATAGGGACGAGCAGTACTTC | CSVELGPNRDEQYF
TRBJ1-1 | many | - | TRBV5-1 | TGCGCCAGCAGCTTGGCACTGAGCACTGAAGCTTTCTTT | CASSLALSTEAFF
TRBJ1-4 | many | TRBD1 | TRBV5-1 | TGCGCCAGCAGCCTTTCTCCCCACAGGGGCCCCAATGAAAAACTGTTTTTT | CASSLSPHRGPNEKLFF
TRBJ1-1 | many | - | TRBV7-2 | TGTGCCAGCAGCTTAGTGGGCTTGAACACTGAAGCTTTCTTT | CASSLVGLNTEAFF
TRBJ1-2 | many | - | TRBV2 | TGTGCCAGCAGCGGGGACGGGCGGAACTATGGCTACACCTTC | CASSGDGRNYGYTF
TRBJ2-3 | many | TRBD1 | TRBV20-1 | TGCAGTGCTAGAGATCTGGGACAGGGTACAGATACGCAGTATTTT | CSARDLGQGTDTQYF
TRBJ1-1 | many | TRBD1 | TRBV20-1 | TGCAGTGCTAGAGAGGTACAGGGGTGGATGGGTCAGAACACTGAAGCTTTCTTT | CSAREVQGWMGQNTEAFF
TRBJ2-1 | - | - | TRBV20-1 | TGCAGTGCCCCTCCCCGGGGCATTTTATTCAATGAGCAGTTCTTC | CSAPPRGILFNEQFF
TRBJ2-3 | many | - | TRBV6-1 | TGTGCCAGCAGTGCGACAAGAAGCACAGATACGCAGTATTTT | CASSATRSTDTQYF
TRBJ2-7 | few | - | TRBV2 | TGTGCCAGCGTGGCCAACTACTACGAGCAGTACTTC | CASVANYYEQYF
TRBJ1-1 | many | TRBD1 | TRBV20-1 | TGCAGTGCTATAAGTCAGGGGGGATACACTGAAGCTTTCTTT | CSAISQGGYTEAFF
TRBJ1-1 | many | TRBD1 | TRBV29-1 | TGCAGCGTCCGGACAGGATTGAACACTGAAGCTTTCTTT | CSVRTGLNTEAFF
TRBJ1-2 | many | - | TRBV2 | TGTGCCAGCAGTCTGACAGATGGCTACACCTTC | CASSLTDGYTF
TRBJ1-1 | many | - | TRBV5-1 | TGCGCCAGCAGTTCTACAGGTCCCACTGAAGCTTTCTTT | CASSSTGPTEAFF
TRBJ2-3 | many | - | TRBV20-1 | TGCAGTGCTAGCTGGGGGGCCACAGATACGCAGTATTTT | CSASWGATDTQYF
TRBJ2-2 | many | - | TRBV6-6 | TGTGCCAGCAGTTATGGGGTCGGGGAGCTGTTTTTT | CASSYGVGELFF
TRBJ2-5 | many | TRBD1 | TRBV10-1 | TGCGCCAGCAGTGAGTCTCAGGGGGTCACAGAGACCCAGTACTTC | CASSESQGVTETQYF
TRBJ1-2 | many | - | TRBV7-9 | TGTGCCAGCAGCTTAGCATCCCCTGTGGGGGAGCACTATGGCTACACCTTC | CASSLASPVGEHYGYTF
TRBJ1-1 | - | TRBD1 | TRBV3-1 | TGTGCCAGCAGCCAAAAAACAGGGGCCGGGAACACTGAAGCTTTCTTT | CASSQKTGAGNTEAFF
TRBJ2-5 | many | TRBD2 | TRBV5-1 | TGCGCCAGCAGCGTCTGGACTAGCGGAGAGACCCAGTACTTC | CASSVWTSGETQYF
TRBJ2-3 | many | TRBD2 | TRBV7-9 | TGTGCCAGCAGGCGTTCCAGGGAGGGAGTGAACACAGATACGCAGTATTTT | CASRRSREGVNTDTQYF
TRBJ1-3 | many | TRBD1 | TRBV12-3/TRBV12-4 | TGTGCCAGCAGTTTCGGGACAGGGGGCTCTGGAAACACCATATATTTT | CASSFGTGGSGNTIYF
TRBJ1-1 | many | - | TRBV5-1 | TGCGCCAGCAGCTCTTACATGAACACTGAAGCTTTCTTT | CASSSYMNTEAFF
TRBJ2-1 | many | - | TRBV6-5 | TGTGCCAGCAGTTATGGGGGGGCAAATGAGCAGTTCTTC | CASSYGGANEQFF
TRBJ1-2 | many | - | TRBV5-1 | TGCGCCAGCAGCCCGACTGAGGCCAACTATGGCTACACCTTC | CASSPTEANYGYTF
TRBJ1-5 | many | - | TRBV12-3/TRBV12-4 | TGTGCCAGCAGTTTCGGGGGAACTCAGCCCCAGCATTTT | CASSFGGTQPQHF
TRBJ2-1 | many | - | TRBV5-1 | TGCGCCAGCAGCTTTCGGGTGCATGAGCAGTTCTTC | CASSFRVHEQFF
TRBJ1-5 | many | - | TRBV19 | TGTGCCAGTAGTATAGATCGCGGATGGACTACCAATCAGCCCCAGCATTTT | CASSIDRGWTTNQPQHF
TRBJ1-1 | - | - | TRBV12-3/TRBV12-4 | TGTGCCAGCAGCCTTTCCGCTGAAGCTTTCTTT | CASSLSAEAFF